These 24 T cell receptor beta chains share one sample of origin, sequenced in a study of identical twins. TCRdb re-derived calls from the 5' RACE reads in MiXCR, one entry per CDR3 protein. The sample consists of fewer than 500,000 distinct CDR3 sequences, approximately 25% of them appearing once. This sample also belongs to another study, concerning T cells expressing NK-cell markers.

Material: CD4+ T cells sorted from blood. All receptors come from a woman in her late teens or twenties in good health.

A word on this clonotype: One base away lies a much larger clone, so this may be a sequencing read error. The chain joins TRBV7-2 to TRBJ2-5; 7 bases agree with TRBD1. Trimming removed 4 bases from V and 2 bases from J; junction bases left unmatched: 4. CDR3 length: 14 amino acids. From germline, CDR1 is SGHTA and CDR2 FQGNSA. The CDR3 reads CASSSQTGQETQYF. Written as DNA, the CDR3 is TGTGCCAGCAGCTCCCAGACAGGGCAAGAGACCCAGTACTTC.

A few counts support this clonotype. CDR3 DNA: TGTGCCAGACGGGGGCAGGGGAGCGAGCAGTACTTC. This encodes CARRGQGSEQYF. This sequence joins TRBV2 and TRBJ2-7; the D gene could be TRBD1 or TRBD2 (6 bases each). The CDR3 spans 12 residues. Deletions cut 9 bases from V and 6 bases from J, with 15 bases between. Germline-derived CDR1 and CDR2 are SNHLY and FYNNEI.

This clonotype was counted many times. Written as DNA, the CDR3 is TGTGCCAGCAGCGGGACTAGCGGGACCCTTCAGTACTTC. This gives the protein CASSGTSGTLQYF. V gene TRBV9 combines with J gene TRBJ2-7; TRBD2 agrees at 12 bases. Germline V gene lookup returns CDR1 SGDLS and CDR2 YYNGEE. Losses at the gene ends were 3 bases for V and 10 bases for J; bases not matched to a gene: 5. The CDR3 is 13 residues long.

In DNA form, the CDR3 reads TGCGCCAGCAGCTTGGAGGCTAGCTCCTACGAGCAGTACTTC. Protein sequence: CASSLEASSYEQYF. The genes are TRBV5-1 and TRBJ2-7, with D hard to call. This CDR3 contains 14 residues. Between the trimmed V and J ends, which lost 0 bases and 0 bases, there was a span of 7 bases. In germline, CDR1 is SGHRS, CDR2 YFSETQ.

This chain connects TRBV20-1 to TRBJ2-5; D tentatively fits TRBD1 or TRBD2 (6 bases each). Germline-derived CDR1 and CDR2 are DFQATT and SNEGSKA (reference sequence). The V end lost 3 bases, the J end lost 4 bases, and 9 bases lay between the germline ends. The CDR3 has 12 amino acids. As DNA, the CDR3 is TGCAGTGCTAGTGGGGGGCGAGAGACCCAGTACTTC. Amino acid sequence: CSASGGRETQYF.

This clonotype was found a few times. The chain joins TRBV5-1 to TRBJ2-4; no firm D call. The germline gives CDR1 SGHRS, CDR2 YFSETQ. V lost 0 bases and J 1 base, leaving 8 bases between the germline ends. CDR3 size: 15 residues. The DNA for the CDR3 is TGCGCCAGCAGCTTGGGGAGCAGGGCCAAAAACATTCAGTACTTC. Amino acids: CASSLGSRAKNIQYF.

There are a few counts of this clonotype. This rearrangement joins TRBV5-1 to TRBJ2-1; 12 bases are shared with TRBD2. The CDR3 length is 14 residues. CDR1 is SGHRS, CDR2 YFSETQ, per germline. V shed 3 bases, J shed 9 bases, and the junction held 4 bases outside the gene matches. DNA of the CDR3: TGCGCCAGCAGCTGGCAGACTAGCGGGGGTGAGCAGTTCTTC. Translating gives CASSWQTSGGEQFF.

The chain recombines TRBV11-3 with TRBJ2-1, with D hard to call. This CDR3 is 14 amino acids long. V lost 0 bases to trimming and J lost 8 bases, with 11 bases between them. Germline V CDR1 and CDR2: SGHNT, YENEEA. CDR3 amino acids: CASSLDARVDEQFF. The CDR3 region has the DNA TGTGCCAGCAGCTTAGACGCCCGGGTCGATGAGCAGTTCTTC.

The rearrangement links TRBV5-8 to TRBJ2-1, with a weak D call TRBD2 (6 bases). V lost 2 bases and J lost 0, with 12 bases in between. The CDR3 spans 16 residues. Germline assignment: CDR1 SGHTS and CDR2 YDEGEE. CDR3 sequence: CASSFRRDISYNEQFF. The CDR3 DNA reads TGTGCCAGCAGCTTTAGGCGGGATATCTCCTACAATGAGCAGTTCTTC.

The V call is TRBV20-1, the J call TRBJ2-5; the match to TRBD2 covers 7 bases. Germline V gene data show CDR1 as DFQATT and CDR2 as SNEGSKA (reference sequence). The CDR3 runs to 14 residues. V lost 5 bases to trimming and J lost 2 bases; unmatched junction nucleotides: 8. The CDR3 reads CSAGAGLRQETQYF. CDR3 bases: TGCAGTGCTGGAGCGGGGCTCCGACAAGAGACCCAGTACTTC.

This clonotype was found a few times. The J gene is TRBJ2-7, the V gene TRBV7-2; D possibly corresponds to TRBD1 (5 bases). This CDR3 region has 14 residues. In germline, CDR1 is SGHTA, CDR2 FQGNSA. The ends were cut back, 3 bases at V and 6 bases at J, with 15 bases in the middle. CDR3 nucleotide sequence: TGTGCCAGCAGCTTCGACAGTTTCATGGGCGAGCAGTACTTC. Its protein product is CASSFDSFMGEQYF. The full variable domain, its missing parts supplied by reference TRBV7-2 and TRBJ2-7, is GAGVSQSPSNKVTEKGKDVELRCDPISGHTALYWYRQSLGQGLEFLIYFQGNSAPDKSGLPSDRFSAERTGGSVSTLTIQRTQQEDSAVYLCASSFDSFMGEQYFGPGTRLTVT.

The rearrangement uses TRBV29-1 and TRBJ2-2, with D unclear. Per germline, CDR1 SQVTM and CDR2 ANQGSEA. Trimming removed 4 bases from V and 0 bases from J, with 6 bases in between. This CDR3 has 13 amino acids. CDR3 DNA: TGCAGCGTTGTGAGCCCGAACACCGGGGAGCTGTTTTTT. Its translation is CSVVSPNTGELFF.

The chain links TRBV6-5 to TRBJ1-6, with D hard to call. The CDR3 has 15 amino acids. Germline CDR1 is MNHEY and CDR2 is SVGAGI. Trimming pared 4 bases from V and 8 bases from J, leaving 15 bases between. The CDR3 DNA sequence: TGTGCCAGCAGTTCCGCCCGGAGTCCCCATTCACCCCTCCACTTT. This codes for CASSSARSPHSPLHF.

This clonotype was seen only a few times. The chain recombines TRBV29-1 with TRBJ2-6, with D tentatively TRBD1 (6 bases). This CDR3 is built from 17 residues. Looked up from germline, CDR1 is SQVTM and CDR2 is ANQGSEA. Trimming cost V 4 bases and J 3 bases, with 19 bases left between them. CDR3 bases: TGCAGCGTTGTTGGACAGTCAGGAAGATATGGGGCCAACGTCCTGACTTTC. Its protein product is CSVVGQSGRYGANVLTF.

The chain recombines TRBV7-9 with TRBJ2-5; weak D call: TRBD2 (6 bases). This CDR3 has 14 amino acids. Trimming shortened V by 5 bases and J by 4 bases, and 14 bases separated the two germline ends. Germline V gene sequence: CDR1 SEHNR, CDR2 FQNEAQ (reference sequence). DNA for the CDR3: TGTGCCAGCAGCCTTCTGGGGAGGCGAGAGACCCAGTACTTC. It is translated as CASSLLGRRETQYF.

V is TRBV5-1 and J is TRBJ2-7; TRBD1 agrees at 9 bases. The CDR3 contains 13 residues. Unmatched junction bases numbered 9, after V lost 8 bases and J lost 6 bases. Germline V CDR1 and CDR2: SGHRS, YFSETQ. The CDR3 sequence is CASRTGDSLEQYF. CDR3 in DNA: TGCGCCAGTCGGACAGGGGATTCCCTCGAGCAGTACTTC.

The J gene is TRBJ1-1, the V gene TRBV20-1, with 9 bases fitting TRBD1. Losses at the gene ends were 5 bases for V and 6 bases for J; bases not matched to a gene: 4. Looked up from germline, CDR1 is DFQATT and CDR2 is SNEGSKA (reference sequence). The CDR3 sequence is 12 residues long. The CDR3 DNA is TGCAGTGCTTGGACAGGGGACGCTGAAGCTTTCTTT. Its translation is CSAWTGDAEAFF.

The chain couples TRBV12-3 or TRBV12-4 to TRBJ2-1; TRBD1 matches at 12 bases. The CDR3 contains 13 residues. V was pared by 7 bases and J by 10 bases, with 5 bases of the junction left unmatched. CDR3 residues: CASTGQGAGEQFF. The DNA of the CDR3 is TGTGCCAGCACGGGACAGGGGGCGGGAGAGCAGTTCTTC.

The rearrangement links TRBV5-1 to TRBJ2-1, with D maybe TRBD2 (6 bases). CDR3 length: 15 residues. Per germline, CDR1 SGHRS and CDR2 YFSETQ. The V end lost 4 bases, the J end lost 3 bases, and 14 bases lay between the germline ends. The CDR3 DNA reads as TGCGCCAGCAGCCCCGAAGCCGGGAGCTACAATGAGCAGTTCTTC. It yields the protein CASSPEAGSYNEQFF. Together with reference TRBV5-1 and TRBJ2-1, the CDR3 gives the full variable domain: KAGVTQTPRYLIKTRGQQVTLSCSPISGHRSVSWYQQTPGQGLQFLFEYFSETQRNKGNFPGRFSGRQFSNSRSEMNVSTLELGDSALYLCASSPEAGSYNEQFFGPGTRLTVL.

The V and J genes are TRBV29-1 and TRBJ1-4, with D perhaps matching TRBD1 (5 bases). The germline V gene encodes CDR1 SQVTM and CDR2 ANQGSEA. This CDR3 has 12 amino acids. Trimming took 6 bases from V and 5 from J, leaving 10 bases between them. Written as DNA, the CDR3 is TGCAGCGTGGGGGTAGAAAATGAAAAACTGTTTTTT. Protein: CSVGVENEKLFF.

The rearrangement uses TRBV3-1 and TRBJ1-1; D call uncertain. Germline CDR1 and CDR2: LGHDT and YNNKEL (reference sequence). V dropped 2 bases and J dropped 0 bases, with 10 bases sitting between them. This CDR3 contains 15 residues. CDR3 sequence reads: CASSQQPGMNTEAFF. CDR3 nucleotide sequence: TGTGCCAGCAGCCAACAACCAGGCATGAACACTGAAGCTTTCTTT.

This clonotype came up a few times. The V and J genes are TRBV9 and TRBJ2-2; no clear D gene. The CDR3 is made up of 14 amino acids. Trimming took 0 bases from V and 3 from J, leaving 6 bases between them. The V gene's germline CDR1 is SGDLS and CDR2 YYNGEE. CDR3 residues: CASSVVGHTGELFF. CDR3 DNA sequence: TGTGCCAGCAGCGTAGTAGGGCACACCGGGGAGCTGTTTTTT.

This clonotype was seen only a few times. J is TRBJ2-1 and V is TRBV4-3; 7 bases line up with TRBD1. Per germline, CDR1 LGHNA and CDR2 YSLEER. Trimming cost V 3 bases and J 2 bases; bases outside gene matches: 4. The CDR3 is 15 amino acids. CDR3 nucleotide sequence: TGCGCCAGCAGCCAGAAAGGGACAGCCTACAATGAGCAGTTCTTC. Protein: CASSQKGTAYNEQFF.

This clonotype was seen at least ten times. This sequence joins TRBV12-3 or TRBV12-4 and TRBJ1-6; 8 nucleotides align to TRBD1. With 6 bases clipped from V and 6 bases from J, the junction kept 4 bases outside the gene matches. The CDR3 loop spans 14 amino acids. In DNA form, the CDR3 reads TGTGCCAGCAGGATGGACAGGGCTAATTCACCCCTCCACTTT. This encodes CASRMDRANSPLHF.